The 27 T cell receptor beta chains reported below all come from one sample, sequenced in a study of long-term antiretroviral therapy in people with HIV. The assay used was immunoSEQ (version v3.0), run at survey level. Assay: immunoSEQ multiplex PCR; the TCRdb copy retains only in-frame clones and omits some. The data hold about 30,000 clones, with about 85% observed a single time. The source was unsorted PBMCs, collected 3 years after starting antiretroviral therapy. The receptors were gathered from a man aged 40-49 years with HIV.

This chain joins TRBV11-2 and TRBJ2-7; D uncertain. The V gene's germline CDR1 is SGHAT and CDR2 FQNNGV. The CDR3 loop spans 16 amino acids. The V and J ends lost 8 bases and 7 bases respectively, with 27 bases between them. The CDR3 DNA reads TGTGCCAGCCAGGACGCACACGACGGCGTTGATTTGGAGCAGTACTTC. This codes for CASQDAHDGVDLEQYF.

The chain employs TRBV28 and TRBJ2-1; TRBD2 aligns across 10 bases. The germline CDR1 and CDR2 sequences are MDHEN and SYDVKM. Trimming took 6 bases from V and 4 from J; bases not matched to a gene: 21. This CDR3 has 20 residues. Here the CDR3 DNA reads TGTGCCAGCAGGACTAGAGAAGTACTAGCGGGACCAAAACAGTACAATGAGCAGTTCTTC. Its protein product is CASRTREVLAGPKQYNEQFF.

The chain joins TRBV6-1 to TRBJ1-5, with TRBD1 matching 7 bases. The germline V gene has CDR1 MNHNS and CDR2 SASEGT. The CDR3 is 16 residues long. V trimming: 3 bases; J trimming: 6 bases; junction bases outside the gene matches: 11. CDR3 sequence (DNA): TGTGCCAGCAGTGATCGTTTCTCAGGGGGTACTCAGCCCCAGCATTTT. The encoded protein is CASSDRFSGGTQPQHF.

There are a few counts of this clone. The chain recombines TRBV6-5 with TRBJ1-5; 7 nucleotides agree with TRBD1. Germline CDR1 MNHEY, CDR2 SVGAGI. Trimming removed 5 bases from V and 5 bases from J; junction bases left unmatched: 3. The CDR3 totals 13 residues. CDR3 in DNA: TGTGCCAGCAGTCGGGACAGATATCAGCCCCAGCATTTT. This encodes CASSRDRYQPQHF.

The rearrangement links TRBV7-9 to TRBJ2-5; D tentatively reads TRBD1 or TRBD2 (6 bases each). CDR1 SEHNR and CDR2 FQNEAQ come from the germline V gene (reference sequence). The CDR3 length is 15 residues. The V gene lost 1 base and the J gene lost 1 base, with 10 bases spanning the gap. The DNA for the CDR3 is TGTGCCAGCAGCTTAGTTGGAGGGGGCCAAGAGACCCAGTACTTC. This gives the protein CASSLVGGGQETQYF.

Only one count was recorded for this clone. The chain recombines TRBV2 with TRBJ2-7; 10 bases line up with TRBD1. The CDR3 length is 12 residues. With V trimmed by 10 bases and J by 6 bases, 6 bases remained unmatched. Germline CDR1 reads SNHLY; CDR2 reads FYNNEI. In DNA, the CDR3 is TGTGCCATATGGACAGGGGGGTCCGAGCAGTACTTC. This codes for CAIWTGGSEQYF.

The chain joins TRBV7-9 to TRBJ2-1, with 9 bases identical to TRBD2. Trimming removed 1 base from V and 7 bases from J; junction bases left unmatched: 5. The CDR3 covers 15 residues. Germline V gene lookup returns CDR1 SEHNR and CDR2 FQNEAQ (reference sequence). The CDR3 DNA reads as TGTGCCAGCAGCTTAGGCGGGGGGGCTGGGAATGAGCAGTTCTTC. Translated: CASSLGGGAGNEQFF.

This clone was detected only a few times. V usage is TRBV28 and J usage is TRBJ1-5, with D possibly TRBD1 on 6 matching bases. The germline CDR1 and CDR2 sequences are MDHEN and SYDVKM. Deletions cut 7 bases from V and 0 bases from J, with 13 bases between. This CDR3 spans 15 amino acids. The CDR3 region is CASTLGTPSNQPQHF. The CDR3, as DNA: TGTGCCAGCACCCTCGGGACACCTAGCAATCAGCCCCAGCATTTT.

V and J are TRBV5-4 and TRBJ2-7, with D possibly matching TRBD1 (8 bases). This CDR3 comprises 16 residues. Trimming took off 0 bases at V and 0 bases at J, with 13 bases between the two ends. Germline CDR1 and CDR2: SGHNT and YYREEE (reference sequence). This CDR3 reads CASSLATGGASYEQYF. As DNA, the CDR3 is TGTGCCAGCAGCTTGGCCACAGGGGGGGCCTCCTACGAGCAGTACTTC.

The chain recombines TRBV30 with TRBJ2-6; D ambiguous. CDR1 GTSNPN and CDR2 SVGIG come from the germline V gene (reference sequence). Trimming took off 6 bases at V and 4 bases at J, with 16 bases between the two ends. This CDR3 is 15 amino acids long. CDR3 loop: CACWTAQGGANVLTF. The CDR3 DNA follows: TGTGCCTGTTGGACCGCTCAAGGGGGGGCCAACGTCCTGACTTTC.

This clone was detected only a few times. The chain recombines TRBV6-1 with TRBJ2-7, with 10 bases identical to TRBD2. This CDR3 has 15 residues. J gave up 0 bases and V 4 bases, and 3 bases lay outside the gene matches. Germline CDR1 and CDR2: MNHNS and SASEGT. The CDR3 reads CASSGIAGGSYEQYF. CDR3 in DNA: TGTGCCAGCAGTGGGATAGCGGGAGGCTCCTACGAGCAGTACTTC.

The chain has TRBV6-5 and TRBJ1-2, with a weak D call TRBD1 (5 bases). The CDR3 is 14 amino acids. Trimming left V 5 bases short and J 4 bases short, with 14 bases between. Germline assignment: CDR1 MNHEY and CDR2 SVGAGI. The CDR3 loop reads CASSPGLGGYGYTF. The CDR3 DNA follows: TGTGCCAGCAGTCCCGGGCTGGGGGGCTATGGCTACACCTTC.

This chain uses TRBV4-1 with TRBJ2-1; TRBD2 might be the D (6 bases). The CDR3 length is 14 residues. The V end was cut by 4 bases, the J end by 8 bases, with 15 bases between. CDR1 MGHRA and CDR2 YSYEKL come from the germline V gene. For the CDR3, the DNA is TGCGCCAGCAGCCCAAATCGGAGGGATCATGAGCAGTTCTTC. Its protein product is CASSPNRRDHEQFF.

V gene TRBV5-6 combines with J gene TRBJ1-2, with 9 nucleotides matching TRBD1. This CDR3 contains 15 residues. Germline V gene data show CDR1 as SGHDT and CDR2 as YYEEEE. Losses at the gene ends were 3 bases for V and 4 bases for J; bases not matched to a gene: 7. The CDR3 loop is CASSSDRGEGYGYTF. DNA of the CDR3: TGTGCCAGCAGCTCGGACAGGGGCGAGGGCTATGGCTACACCTTC.

V usage is TRBV10-3 and J usage is TRBJ1-5; TRBD1 is a possible D gene (5 bases). The CDR3 is made up of 16 amino acids. Trimming took 0 bases from V and 2 from J, leaving 11 bases between them. Germline CDR1 ENHRY, CDR2 SYGVKD. The CDR3 sequence: CAISESLGVGNQPQHF. CDR3 DNA sequence: TGTGCCATCAGTGAGTCATTAGGGGTCGGCAATCAGCCCCAGCATTTT.

The sample holds a few counts of this clone. The rearrangement joins TRBV5-1 to TRBJ2-1; perhaps TRBD1 as D (5 bases). This CDR3 region has 15 residues. Per germline, CDR1 SGHRS and CDR2 YFSETQ. Trimming took off 0 bases at V and 2 bases at J, with 9 bases between the two ends. Written as DNA, the CDR3 is TGCGCCAGCAGCTTGGAGGGGTTGACCTACAATGAGCAGTTCTTC. Its protein product is CASSLEGLTYNEQFF. Drawing the rest from reference TRBV5-1 and TRBJ2-1, the complete variable domain is KAGVTQTPRYLIKTRGQQVTLSCSPISGHRSVSWYQQTPGQGLQFLFEYFSETQRNKGNFPGRFSGRQFSNSRSEMNVSTLELGDSALYLCASSLEGLTYNEQFFGPGTRLTVL.

Judged by abundance, this clone is medium-sized. This chain connects TRBV6-1 to TRBJ1-6; maybe TRBD1 (6 bases). The V end was cut by 1 base, the J end by 14 bases, with 24 bases between. Germline-derived CDR1 and CDR2 are MNHNS and SASEGT. This CDR3 contains 17 residues. The CDR3 is CASSEDWTVGNGRALHF. The DNA for the CDR3 is TGTGCCAGCAGTGAAGACTGGACAGTGGGAAACGGGAGGGCCCTCCACTTT.

The chain links TRBV4-1 to TRBJ2-1, with TRBD2 identical over 11 bases. The CDR3 loop spans 19 amino acids. V lost 4 bases, J lost 4 bases, and 15 bases stayed unmatched. Germline loops: CDR1 MGHRA, CDR2 YSYEKL. CDR3 in amino acids: CASSPIEGRLAGLYNEQFF. The CDR3 region has the DNA TGCGCCAGCAGCCCGATTGAAGGTCGACTAGCGGGATTATACAATGAGCAGTTCTTC.

V gene TRBV5-1 combines with J gene TRBJ1-2; no firm D call. The CDR3 runs to 15 residues. Germline V gives CDR1 SGHRS, CDR2 YFSETQ. V was pared by 0 bases and J by 4 bases, with 13 bases between. The CDR3 loop is CASSLEREESYGYTF. For the CDR3, the DNA is TGCGCCAGCAGCTTGGAACGGGAGGAAAGCTATGGCTACACCTTC.

V usage is TRBV6-5 and J usage is TRBJ2-7; weak D call: TRBD1 (6 bases). The V gene's germline CDR1 is MNHEY and CDR2 SVGAGI. Deletions cut 2 bases from V and 1 base from J, with 9 bases between. This CDR3 has 14 amino acids. CDR3 amino acids: CASSYTQGSYEQYF. The CDR3 coding sequence is TGTGCCAGCAGTTACACCCAGGGGTCCTACGAGCAGTACTTC.

The chain is built from TRBV30 and TRBJ1-5; 7 bases agree with TRBD1. CDR3 length: 15 amino acids. CDR1 and CDR2 (germline): GTSNPN, SVGIG (reference sequence). Trimming at V came to 3 bases and at J to 4 bases, leaving 9 bases not matched to a gene. The CDR3 loop is CAWRFPGDSNQPQHF. CDR3 DNA: TGTGCCTGGAGGTTCCCGGGGGACAGTAATCAGCCCCAGCATTTT.

The chain has TRBV11-3 and TRBJ1-3, with D maybe TRBD1 (5 bases). The V and J ends lost 5 bases and 1 base respectively, with 12 bases between them. This CDR3 has 15 amino acids. The germline V gene encodes CDR1 SGHNT and CDR2 YENEEA. This chain's CDR3 is CASSHDSSSGNTIYF. The CDR3, as DNA: TGTGCCAGCAGCCACGACAGTTCTTCTGGAAACACCATATATTTT.

This chain connects TRBV4-1 to TRBJ1-5, with 8 bases fitting TRBD1. There are 16 residues in the CDR3. Trimming took 4 bases from V and 5 from J; bases not matched to a gene: 10. Germline values: CDR1 MGHRA, CDR2 YSYEKL. CDR3 sequence (DNA): TGCGCCAGCAGCCCTCGGGACAGGAGGGTCGATCAGCCCCAGCATTTT. Amino acid sequence: CASSPRDRRVDQPQHF.

The CDR3 DNA sequence: TGCGCCAGCAGCCAAGTGGCTTACGGGGGCGGAGGTAGCTCTGGGGCCAACGTCCTGACTTTC. The encoded protein is CASSQVAYGGGGSSGANVLTF. The chain joins TRBV4-1 to TRBJ2-6, with D tentatively TRBD1 or TRBD2 (6 bases each). From germline, CDR1 is MGHRA and CDR2 YSYEKL. The CDR3 has 21 amino acids. The V gene lost 1 base and the J gene lost 0 bases, with 22 bases spanning the gap.

J is TRBJ1-1 and V is TRBV11-2; no clear D gene. V was shortened by 0 bases and J by 3 bases, with 14 bases between the two germline ends. The germline V gene has CDR1 SGHAT and CDR2 FQNNGV. The CDR3 spans 16 residues. This CDR3 is CASSLEGGQIHTEAFF. CDR3 coding DNA: TGTGCCAGCAGCTTAGAGGGTGGGCAGATTCACACTGAAGCTTTCTTT.

The genes are TRBV29-1 and TRBJ1-2, with 7 bases that match TRBD1. Per germline, CDR1 SQVTM and CDR2 ANQGSEA. The CDR3 extends over 15 amino acids. V lost 3 bases, J lost 1 base, and 8 bases stayed unmatched. CDR3 coding DNA: TGCAGCGTTGACCCACAGGGGTATAATAACTATGGCTACACCTTC. Translated: CSVDPQGYNNYGYTF.

This chain connects TRBV14 to TRBJ1-2; TRBD1 is a possible D gene (5 bases). V lost 3 bases, J lost 4 bases, and 12 bases lay in between. Germline assignment: CDR1 SGHDN and CDR2 FVKESK. The CDR3 loop spans 14 amino acids. This CDR3 is CASSQAGSIYGYTF. The CDR3 DNA is TGTGCCAGCAGCCAGGCAGGGAGTATCTATGGCTACACCTTC. The full variable domain, rest sourced from reference TRBV14 and TRBJ1-2, is EAGVTQFPSHSVIEKGQTVTLRCDPISGHDNLYWYRRVMGKEIKFLLHFVKESKQDESGMPNNRFLAERTGGTYSTLKVQPAELEDSGVYFCASSQAGSIYGYTFGSGTRLTVV.